These 28 T cell receptor beta chains share one sample of origin, sequenced in a study of post-analysis software for immune sequencing data. These receptors are not linked to any known antigen. General study results and limits: In patients, five TRBV segments were more frequent than in controls, with TRBV5-6, TRBV5-1 and TRBV20-1 among them.

Unique molecular identifiers were built into the TCR beta cDNA libraries. MiXCR, applied by TCRdb to the PCR reads, yields one record per CDR3 protein. The repertoire has some 450,000 distinct CDR3 sequences, roughly 45% of them found once; the top ten carry around 10%. The sample comprised blood. The receptor source for this set is a girl aged 10 to 17 with multiple sclerosis.

This clonotype was detected only a few times. The chain is built from TRBV20-1 and TRBJ2-3; 9 bases fit TRBD2. With 3 bases clipped from V and 2 bases from J, the junction kept 3 bases outside the gene matches. Per the germline V gene, CDR1 is DFQATT and CDR2 is SNEGSKA (reference sequence). This CDR3 has 14 amino acids. The CDR3 DNA follows: TGCAGTGCTAGGTCTAGCGGGATCACAGATACGCAGTATTTT. The encoded protein is CSARSSGITDTQYF.

The chain joins TRBV7-2 to TRBJ2-1; 7 nucleotides align to TRBD1. This CDR3 is built from 17 residues. The germline V gene has CDR1 SGHTA and CDR2 FQGNSA. The trim removed 3 bases at V and 3 bases at J, leaving 11 bases unmatched. The CDR3 region is CASSFISGTEFYNEQFF. The CDR3 bases are TGTGCCAGCAGCTTCATCTCCGGGACAGAGTTCTACAATGAGCAGTTCTTC.

The genes are TRBV20-1 and TRBJ2-2; D uncertain. The V gene's germline CDR1 is DFQATT and CDR2 SNEGSKA (reference sequence). The CDR3 extends over 11 amino acids. V was cut by 5 bases and J by 7 bases, with 8 bases left in between. The CDR3 is CSAPWNGELFF. DNA of the CDR3: TGCAGTGCTCCTTGGAACGGGGAGCTGTTTTTT.

The chain combines TRBV15 with TRBJ1-2; no clear D. Germline V gene sequence: CDR1 LNHNV, CDR2 YYDKDF (reference sequence). The CDR3 extends over 14 amino acids. V lost 3 bases and J 8 bases, leaving 16 bases between the germline ends. Written as DNA, the CDR3 is TGTGCCACCAGCAGCCCCACGGCTTTGGGGGGCTACACCTTC. Translation: CATSSPTALGGYTF.

The V call is TRBV27, the J call TRBJ2-1; 8 bases are a match to TRBD2. The CDR3 contains 15 residues. The V gene's germline CDR1 is MNHEY and CDR2 SMNVEV (reference sequence). V trimming: 5 bases; J trimming: 5 bases; junction bases outside the gene matches: 8. Here the CDR3 DNA reads TGTGCCAGCAGTCGGCTTGGGCGGGGGGACAATGAGCAGTTCTTC. Translating gives CASSRLGRGDNEQFF.

Only a few counts were recorded for this clonotype. The chain's CDR3 is CASSPRDSYNSPLHF. The CDR3 bases are TGTGCCAGCAGCCCCCGGGACTCCTATAATTCACCCCTCCACTTT. The chain recombines TRBV9 with TRBJ1-6; D gene ambiguous. The CDR3 has 15 amino acids. Per germline, CDR1 SGDLS and CDR2 YYNGEE. V was pared by 4 bases and J by 0 bases, with 8 bases between.

This chain uses TRBV2 with TRBJ2-7; tentative D call: TRBD2 (6 bases). Germline CDR1 SNHLY, CDR2 FYNNEI. The CDR3 has 12 residues. DNA for the CDR3: TGTCTCGCGGGGAGTTCTTTCTACGAGCAGTACTTC. It translates to CLAGSSFYEQYF. The full variable domain, completed using reference TRBV2 and TRBJ2-7, is EPEVTQTPSHQVTQMGQEVILRCVPISNHLYFYWYRQILGQKVEFLVSFYNNEISEKSEIFDDQFSVERPDGSNFTLKIRSTKLEDSAMYFCLAGSSFYEQYFGPGTRLTVT.

The chain joins TRBV4-1 to TRBJ2-7; 9 positions agree with TRBD2. Germline CDR1 and CDR2: MGHRA and YSYEKL. J was trimmed by 0 bases and V by 3 bases; bases with no gene match: 9. The CDR3 spans 17 residues. The CDR3: CASSQGRGGMVSYEQYF. The CDR3 nucleotides are TGCGCCAGCAGCCAGGGGCGGGGGGGGATGGTCTCCTACGAGCAGTACTTC.

There are a few counts of this clonotype. The chain joins TRBV7-3 to TRBJ2-3; perhaps TRBD1 as D (5 bases). V was shortened by 5 bases and J by 1 base, with 13 bases between the two germline ends. The germline CDR1 and CDR2 sequences are SGHTA and FQGTGA. The CDR3 is made up of 15 amino acids. The chain's CDR3 is CASSQGAGRTDTQYF. The CDR3 nucleotides are TGTGCCAGCAGCCAAGGGGCAGGACGCACAGATACGCAGTATTTT.

The rearrangement uses TRBV27 and TRBJ2-3; D gene ambiguous. The length of the CDR3 is 14 residues. V lost 4 bases to trimming and J lost 0 bases, with 8 bases between them. CDR1 MNHEY and CDR2 SMNVEV come from the germline V gene (reference sequence). CDR3 region: CASSSGVSTDTQYF. CDR3 in DNA: TGTGCCAGCAGTTCGGGCGTAAGCACAGATACGCAGTATTTT.

The chain uses TRBV25-1 and TRBJ2-4; 15 bases are shared with TRBD2. Gene TRBJ2-7 matches the end of the DNA better, so the J call may be wrong. There are 19 residues in the CDR3. Germline CDR1 MGHDK, CDR2 SYGVNS. The CDR3 region has the DNA TGTGCCAGCAGTGACAGGGGACTAGCGGGAGGACTTCTAAGCTACGAGCAGTACTTC. Protein: CASSDRGLAGGLLSYEQYF.

This sequence joins TRBV12-3 or TRBV12-4 and TRBJ2-6; D not resolved. The V end lost 6 bases, the J end lost 0 bases, and 18 bases lay between the germline ends. There are 18 residues in the CDR3. In DNA form, the CDR3 reads TGTGCCAGCAGCCCCTACCGAGCCGGCTACTCTGGGGCCAACGTCCTGACTTTC. Amino acids: CASSPYRAGYSGANVLTF.

The chain recombines TRBV12-3 or TRBV12-4 with TRBJ2-3; D may match TRBD1 or TRBD2 (6 bases each). Trimming removed 6 bases from V and 4 bases from J, with 14 bases in between. CDR3 length: 14 amino acids. The CDR3 loop reads CASSTGGGADTQYF. CDR3 DNA: TGTGCCAGCAGCACAGGAGGGGGAGCAGATACGCAGTATTTT.

A few counts support this clonotype. The rearrangement uses TRBV6-5 and TRBJ2-7; D perhaps matches TRBD2 (5 bases). Per germline, CDR1 MNHEY and CDR2 SVGAGI. The V end was cut by 7 bases, the J end by 2 bases, with 18 bases between. This CDR3 region has 15 residues. CDR3 bases: TGTGCCAGCAAAAGGAGGCGGCTTTGGGCCTACGAGCAGTACTTC. Translated, it gives CASKRRRLWAYEQYF.

This chain uses TRBV5-1 with TRBJ2-4; possibly TRBD2 for D (6 bases). The J call may be wrong; the DNA end is better matched by TRBJ2-7. The length of the CDR3 is 15 residues. Per germline, CDR1 SGHRS and CDR2 YFSETQ. CDR3 sequence reads: CASSDSPGETIEQYF. In DNA form, the CDR3 reads TGCGCCAGCAGCGATTCGCCGGGAGAAACCATCGAGCAGTACTTC.

This clonotype has more than one count but fewer than ten. The chain uses TRBV6-5 and TRBJ2-7; 9 bases are a match to TRBD2. CDR1 and CDR2 from the germline V gene are MNHEY and SVGAGI. Trimming cost V 7 bases and J 4 bases; bases outside gene matches: 8. This CDR3 is built from 14 residues. This CDR3 reads CASTPAGGLYEQYF. CDR3 coding DNA: TGTGCCAGCACCCCAGCGGGAGGTTTGTACGAGCAGTACTTC.

V usage is TRBV4-3 and J usage is TRBJ2-1; D gene unclear. V dropped 0 bases and J dropped 2 bases, with 5 bases sitting between them. The CDR3 covers 14 residues. Germline V gene sequence: CDR1 LGHNA, CDR2 YSLEER. CDR3: CASSQDPPYNEQFF. Here the CDR3 DNA reads TGCGCCAGCAGCCAAGATCCGCCCTACAATGAGCAGTTCTTC.

This chain connects TRBV5-8 to TRBJ2-5; 10 bases agree with TRBD1. The CDR3 covers 16 residues. Germline V gives CDR1 SGHTS, CDR2 YDEGEE. The V gene end was trimmed by 3 bases and the J gene end by 4 bases; junction bases not matched to a gene: 9. The chain's CDR3 is CASSYLRDRGTETQYF. The CDR3, as DNA: TGTGCCAGCAGCTACCTCCGGGACAGGGGAACAGAGACCCAGTACTTC.

This chain joins TRBV15 and TRBJ2-7; D is perhaps TRBD1 or TRBD2 (6 bases each). The CDR3 covers 17 residues. The germline gives CDR1 LNHNV, CDR2 YYDKDF (reference sequence). V was shortened by 3 bases and J by 2 bases, with 20 bases between the two germline ends. The CDR3 bases are TGTGCCACCAGCAGGGCCCTCCTCGGGGGCATCACCTACGAGCAGTACTTC. Its protein is CATSRALLGGITYEQYF.

This clonotype was counted only a few times. CDR3 residues: CASSLTATGHGYTF. The CDR3 region has the DNA TGTGCCAGCAGCCTTACCGCGACAGGGCACGGCTACACCTTC. The chain joins TRBV27 to TRBJ1-2; TRBD1 aligns across 7 bases. V was pared by 6 bases and J by 8 bases, with 12 bases of the junction left unmatched. Germline V gene lookup returns CDR1 MNHEY and CDR2 SMNVEV (reference sequence). This CDR3 has 14 amino acids.

At least ten counts were recorded for this clonotype. The chain uses TRBV5-6 and TRBJ2-3; D is perhaps TRBD2 (6 bases). The CDR3 totals 14 residues. Germline assignment: CDR1 SGHDT and CDR2 YYEEEE. With 4 bases removed from V and 4 bases from J, the gap between germline ends came to 13 bases. The CDR3 here is CASSAEGPADTQYF. DNA of the CDR3: TGTGCCAGCAGCGCGGAGGGCCCCGCAGATACGCAGTATTTT.

The V and J genes are TRBV9 and TRBJ1-2; 7 nucleotides agree with TRBD1. J was trimmed by 6 bases and V by 5 bases; bases with no gene match: 4. CDR1 and CDR2 (germline): SGDLS, YYNGEE. The CDR3 spans 12 residues. This CDR3 reads CASRTGVDGYTF. The CDR3 DNA is TGTGCCAGCAGAACAGGGGTGGATGGCTACACCTTC.

The chain combines TRBV27 with TRBJ2-7; no reliable D call. The CDR3 length is 15 residues. The V end was cut by 0 bases, the J end by 2 bases, with 11 bases between. Germline-derived CDR1 and CDR2 are MNHEY and SMNVEV (reference sequence). The CDR3 DNA reads TGTGCCAGCAGTTTATCCTGGAGCATCACCTACGAGCAGTACTTC. This codes for CASSLSWSITYEQYF.

For this clonotype: One end of the junction fails to match germline, which may point to a read error. The chain uses TRBV20-1 and TRBJ1-2; D not certain. The CDR3 covers 13 residues. Germline CDR1 is DFQATT and CDR2 is SNEGSKA (reference sequence). Here the CDR3 reads CSARVRTSYGCTF. CDR3 in DNA: TGCAGTGCTAGAGTTAGAACAAGCTATGGCTGCACCTTC.

The chain carries TRBV4-1 and TRBJ1-2, with no clear D. There are 14 residues in the CDR3. V was cut by 1 base and J by 2 bases, with 8 bases left in between. Germline CDR1 and CDR2: MGHRA and YSYEKL. CDR3 in DNA: TGCGCCAGCAGCCAAGTTGAGAGGAACTATGGCTACACCTTC. This translates into CASSQVERNYGYTF.

This clonotype was detected a few times. This chain connects TRBV7-6 to TRBJ2-1; D unclear. Per the germline V gene, CDR1 is SGHVS and CDR2 is FNYEAQ. The CDR3 totals 17 residues. V lost 2 bases and J lost 1, with 15 bases in between. In DNA form, the CDR3 reads TGTGCCAGCAGCTTACTATCGGGTGTTAGGTCCTACAATGAGCAGTTCTTC. This encodes CASSLLSGVRSYNEQFF. The variable domain in full, with the rest retrieved from reference TRBV7-6 and TRBJ2-1, is GAGVSQSPRYKVTKRGQDVALRCDPISGHVSLYWYRQALGQGPEFLTYFNYEAQQDKSGLPNDRFSAERPEGSISTLTIQRTEQRDSAMYRCASSLLSGVRSYNEQFFGPGTRLTVL.

The chain recombines TRBV20-1 with TRBJ2-7, with 10 bases identical to TRBD2. Trimming took 0 bases from V and 9 from J; bases not matched to a gene: 17. This CDR3 spans 17 amino acids. Germline-derived CDR1 and CDR2 are DFQATT and SNEGSKA (reference sequence). The CDR3 reads CSARDRLAGDTLRLQYF. The CDR3 DNA reads as TGCAGTGCTAGAGATCGTCTAGCGGGAGACACTCTACGGTTGCAGTACTTC.

J is TRBJ2-3 and V is TRBV27, with D uncertain. Trimming removed 5 bases at V and 0 bases at J, with 18 bases between. The CDR3 spans 17 residues. Germline V lookup: CDR1 MNHEY, CDR2 SMNVEV (reference sequence). CDR3 coding DNA: TGTGCCAGCAGTCCGGCATCACAGTTCCCTAGCACAGATACGCAGTATTTT. Protein sequence: CASSPASQFPSTDTQYF.